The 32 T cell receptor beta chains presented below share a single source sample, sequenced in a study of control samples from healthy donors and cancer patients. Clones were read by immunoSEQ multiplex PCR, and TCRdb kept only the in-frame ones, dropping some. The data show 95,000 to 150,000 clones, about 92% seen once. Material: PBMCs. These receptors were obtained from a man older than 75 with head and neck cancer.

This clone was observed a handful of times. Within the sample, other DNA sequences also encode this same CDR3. CDR3 sequence reads: CASRPGPYNEQFF. In DNA form, the CDR3 reads TGTGCCAGCAGACCCGGGCCTTACAATGAGCAGTTCTTC. The chain carries TRBV27 and TRBJ2-1; D gene unclear. This CDR3 contains 13 residues. Germline CDR1 reads MNHEY; CDR2 reads SMNVEV (reference sequence). Trimming removed 6 bases from V and 4 bases from J, with 10 bases in between.

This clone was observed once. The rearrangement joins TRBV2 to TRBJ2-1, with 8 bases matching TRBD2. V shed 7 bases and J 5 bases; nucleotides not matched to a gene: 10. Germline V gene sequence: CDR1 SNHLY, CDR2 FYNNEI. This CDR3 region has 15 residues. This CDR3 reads CASTTAGAGDNEQFF. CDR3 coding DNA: TGTGCCAGCACCACAGCGGGGGCCGGGGACAATGAGCAGTTCTTC.

The CDR3 loop is CASSLNLASGGRTDTQYF. CDR3 nucleotides: TGCGCCAGCAGCTTGAATCTGGCTAGCGGGGGGCGCACAGATACGCAGTATTTT. The chain recombines TRBV5-1 with TRBJ2-3; TRBD2 matches 11 bases. The length of the CDR3 is 18 residues. V was clipped by 1 base and J by 1 base; unmatched bases: 8. CDR1 SGHRS and CDR2 YFSETQ come from the germline V gene. Using reference TRBV5-1 and TRBJ2-3 for the parts outside the CDR3, the full variable domain is KAGVTQTPRYLIKTRGQQVTLSCSPISGHRSVSWYQQTPGQGLQFLFEYFSETQRNKGNFPGRFSGRQFSNSRSEMNVSTLELGDSALYLCASSLNLASGGRTDTQYFGPGTRLTVL.

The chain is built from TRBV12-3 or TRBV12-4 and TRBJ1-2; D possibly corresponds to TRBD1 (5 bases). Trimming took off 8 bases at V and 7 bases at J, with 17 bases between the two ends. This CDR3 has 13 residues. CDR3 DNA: TGTGCCAGCGCCTCAGTTCTCGGGGGTGGCTACACCTTC. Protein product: CASASVLGGGYTF.

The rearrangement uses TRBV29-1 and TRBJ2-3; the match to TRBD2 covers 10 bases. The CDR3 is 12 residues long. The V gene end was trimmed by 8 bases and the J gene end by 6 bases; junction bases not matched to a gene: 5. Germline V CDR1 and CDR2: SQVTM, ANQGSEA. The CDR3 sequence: CSLLAGRDTQYF. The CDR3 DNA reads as TGCAGCTTACTAGCGGGGCGGGATACGCAGTATTTT.

DNA of the CDR3: TGTGCCAGCAGCTTACCCCCCCTAGCAGAGGAGTTCTTC. Translated: CASSLPPLAEEFF. The V and J genes are TRBV11-2 and TRBJ2-1; possibly TRBD2 for D (5 bases). Germline V gene sequence: CDR1 SGHAT, CDR2 FQNNGV. The V gene lost 2 bases and the J gene lost 14 bases, with 16 bases spanning the gap. CDR3 length: 13 amino acids.

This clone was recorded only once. CDR3 in amino acids: CASSTPQSYTF. The CDR3 nucleotides are TGTGCCAGTAGTACGCCACAGAGCTACACCTTC. The chain employs TRBV19 and TRBJ1-2; no clear D gene. Per germline, CDR1 LNHDA and CDR2 SQIVND (reference sequence). The CDR3 spans 11 residues. V lost 4 bases to trimming and J lost 9 bases, with 9 bases between them.

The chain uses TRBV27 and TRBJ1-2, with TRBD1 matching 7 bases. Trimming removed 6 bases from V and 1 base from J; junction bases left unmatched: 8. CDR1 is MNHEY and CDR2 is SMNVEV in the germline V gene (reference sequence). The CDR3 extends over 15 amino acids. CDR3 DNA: TGTGCCAGCAGGAGACAGGGAGCGGATAACTATGGCTACACCTTC. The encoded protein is CASRRQGADNYGYTF.

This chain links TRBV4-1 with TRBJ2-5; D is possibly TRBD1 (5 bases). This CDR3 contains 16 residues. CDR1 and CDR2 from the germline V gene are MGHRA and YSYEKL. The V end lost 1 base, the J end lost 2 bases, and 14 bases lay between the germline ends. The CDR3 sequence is CASSQGRLDRQETQYF. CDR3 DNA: TGCGCCAGCAGCCAAGGAAGGTTAGACAGACAAGAGACCCAGTACTTC.

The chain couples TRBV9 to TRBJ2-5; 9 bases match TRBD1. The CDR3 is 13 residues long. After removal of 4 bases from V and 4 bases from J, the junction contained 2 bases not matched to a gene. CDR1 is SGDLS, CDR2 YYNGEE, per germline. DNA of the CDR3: TGTGCCAGCAGCACAGGGGGCGCAGAGACCCAGTACTTC. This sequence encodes CASSTGGAETQYF.

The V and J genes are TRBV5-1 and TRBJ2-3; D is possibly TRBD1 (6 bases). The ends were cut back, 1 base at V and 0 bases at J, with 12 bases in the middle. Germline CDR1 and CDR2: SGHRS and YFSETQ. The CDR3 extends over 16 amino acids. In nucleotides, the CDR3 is TGCGCCAGCAGCTTGATGGGGGCCTCCAGCACAGATACGCAGTATTTT. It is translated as CASSLMGASSTDTQYF.

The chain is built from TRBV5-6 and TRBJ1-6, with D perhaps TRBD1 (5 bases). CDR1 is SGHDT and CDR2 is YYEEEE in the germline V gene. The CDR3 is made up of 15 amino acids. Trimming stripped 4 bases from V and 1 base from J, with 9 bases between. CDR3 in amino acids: CASSARGSYNSPLHF. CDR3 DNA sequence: TGTGCCAGCAGCGCAAGGGGTTCCTATAATTCACCCCTCCACTTT.

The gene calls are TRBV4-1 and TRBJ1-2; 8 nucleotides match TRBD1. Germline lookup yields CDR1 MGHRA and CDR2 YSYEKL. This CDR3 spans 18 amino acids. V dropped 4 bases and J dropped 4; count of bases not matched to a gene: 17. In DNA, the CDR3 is TGCGCCAGCAGCCCGCCCGCCGGGACAGGCGTTTTTATCTATGGCTACACCTTC. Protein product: CASSPPAGTGVFIYGYTF.

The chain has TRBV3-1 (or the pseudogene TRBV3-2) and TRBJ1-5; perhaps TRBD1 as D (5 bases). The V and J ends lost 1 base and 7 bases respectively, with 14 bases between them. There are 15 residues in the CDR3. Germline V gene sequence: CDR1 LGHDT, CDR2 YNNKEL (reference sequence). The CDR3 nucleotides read TGTGCCAGCAGCCAAGTGTCAGGGATCGGGCAGCCCCAGCATTTT. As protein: CASSQVSGIGQPQHF.

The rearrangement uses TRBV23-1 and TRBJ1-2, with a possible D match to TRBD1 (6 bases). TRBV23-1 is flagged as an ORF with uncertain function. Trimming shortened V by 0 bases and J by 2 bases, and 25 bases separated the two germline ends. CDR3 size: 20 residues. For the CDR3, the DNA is TGCGCCAGCAGTCAATCGGTGGGGGGCTCGGAATCCTTCATAAACTATGGCTACACCTTC. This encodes CASSQSVGGSESFINYGYTF.

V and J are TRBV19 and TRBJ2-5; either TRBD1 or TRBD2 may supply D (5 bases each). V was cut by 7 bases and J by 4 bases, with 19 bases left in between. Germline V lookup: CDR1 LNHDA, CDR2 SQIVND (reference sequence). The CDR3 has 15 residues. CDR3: CASNWGPGFGETQYF. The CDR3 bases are TGTGCCAGTAATTGGGGCCCGGGGTTCGGAGAGACCCAGTACTTC.

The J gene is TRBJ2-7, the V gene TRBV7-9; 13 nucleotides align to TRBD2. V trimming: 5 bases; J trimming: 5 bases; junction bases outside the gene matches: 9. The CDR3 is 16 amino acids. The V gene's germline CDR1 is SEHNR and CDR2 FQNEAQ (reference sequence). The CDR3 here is CASSPPVGLAGDEQYF. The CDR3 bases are TGTGCCAGCAGCCCACCGGTAGGACTAGCGGGAGACGAGCAGTACTTC.

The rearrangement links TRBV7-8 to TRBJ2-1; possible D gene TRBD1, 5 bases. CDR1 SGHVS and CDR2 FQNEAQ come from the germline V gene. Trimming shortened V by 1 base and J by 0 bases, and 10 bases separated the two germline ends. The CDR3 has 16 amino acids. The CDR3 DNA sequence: TGTGCCAGCAGCTTAGGACAGACCCGCTCCTACAATGAGCAGTTCTTC. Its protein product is CASSLGQTRSYNEQFF.

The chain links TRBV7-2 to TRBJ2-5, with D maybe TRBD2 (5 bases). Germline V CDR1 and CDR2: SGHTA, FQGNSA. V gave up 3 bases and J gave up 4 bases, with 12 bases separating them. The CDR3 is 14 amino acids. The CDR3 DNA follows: TGTGCCAGCAGCTTGACTATACGGGGAGAGACCCAGTACTTC. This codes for CASSLTIRGETQYF.

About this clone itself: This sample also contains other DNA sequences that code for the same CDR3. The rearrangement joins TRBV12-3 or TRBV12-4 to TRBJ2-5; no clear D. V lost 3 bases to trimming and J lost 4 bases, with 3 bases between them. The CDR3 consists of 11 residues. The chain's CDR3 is CASSLAETQYF. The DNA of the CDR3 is TGTGCCAGCAGTTTGGCAGAGACCCAGTACTTC.

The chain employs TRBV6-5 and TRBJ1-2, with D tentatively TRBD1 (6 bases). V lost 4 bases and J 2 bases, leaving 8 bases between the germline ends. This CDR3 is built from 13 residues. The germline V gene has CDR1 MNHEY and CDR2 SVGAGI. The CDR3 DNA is TGTGCCAGCAGTTCGGGACAAAACTATGGCTACACCTTC. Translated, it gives CASSSGQNYGYTF.

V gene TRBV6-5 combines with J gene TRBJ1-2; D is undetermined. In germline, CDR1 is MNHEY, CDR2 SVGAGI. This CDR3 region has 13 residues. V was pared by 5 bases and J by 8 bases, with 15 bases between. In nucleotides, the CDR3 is TGTGCCAGCAGTAAACCCGGGCCCGGCGGCTACACCTTC. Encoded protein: CASSKPGPGGYTF.

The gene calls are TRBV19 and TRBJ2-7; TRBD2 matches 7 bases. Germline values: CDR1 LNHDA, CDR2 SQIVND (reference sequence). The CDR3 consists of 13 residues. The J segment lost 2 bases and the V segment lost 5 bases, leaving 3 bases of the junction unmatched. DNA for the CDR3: TGTGCCAGTAGTTCTGGGGGGGCCTACGAGCAGTACTTC. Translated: CASSSGGAYEQYF.

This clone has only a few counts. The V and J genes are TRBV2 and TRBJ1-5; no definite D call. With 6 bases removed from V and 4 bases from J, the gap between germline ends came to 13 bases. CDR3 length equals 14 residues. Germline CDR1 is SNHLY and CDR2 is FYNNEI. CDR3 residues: CASRSGNLNQPQHF. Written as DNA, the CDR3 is TGTGCCAGCAGGAGCGGGAACCTAAATCAGCCCCAGCATTTT. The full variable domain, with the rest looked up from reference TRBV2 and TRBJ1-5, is EPEVTQTPSHQVTQMGQEVILRCVPISNHLYFYWYRQILGQKVEFLVSFYNNEISEKSEIFDDQFSVERPDGSNFTLKIRSTKLEDSAMYFCASRSGNLNQPQHFGDGTRLSIL.

CDR3 amino acids: CASSLEEGGPQYF. In DNA form, the CDR3 reads TGTGCCAGCAGCTTGGAGGAGGGAGGGCCCCAGTACTTC. This chain uses TRBV5-8 with TRBJ2-5, with 7 bases aligning to TRBD2. Per the germline V gene, CDR1 is SGHTS and CDR2 is YDEGEE. With V trimmed by 0 bases and J by 9 bases, 5 bases remained unmatched. The CDR3 has 13 residues.

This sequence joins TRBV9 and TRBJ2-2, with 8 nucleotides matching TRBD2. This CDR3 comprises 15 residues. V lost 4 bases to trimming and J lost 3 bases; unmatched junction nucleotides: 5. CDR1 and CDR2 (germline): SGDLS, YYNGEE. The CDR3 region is CASSQTSAHTGELFF. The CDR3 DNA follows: TGTGCCAGCAGCCAGACTAGCGCCCACACCGGGGAGCTGTTTTTT. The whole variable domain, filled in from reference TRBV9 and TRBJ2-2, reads DSGVTQTPKHLITATGQRVTLRCSPRSGDLSVYWYQQSLDQGLQFLIQYYNGEERAKGNILERFSAQQFPDLHSELNLSSLELGDSALYFCASSQTSAHTGELFFGEGSRLTVL.

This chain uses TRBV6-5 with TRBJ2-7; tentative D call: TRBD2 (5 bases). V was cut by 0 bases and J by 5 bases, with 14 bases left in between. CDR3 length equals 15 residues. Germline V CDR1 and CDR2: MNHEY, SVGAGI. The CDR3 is CASSYSMRVSDEQYF. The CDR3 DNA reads TGTGCCAGCAGTTACTCCATGCGGGTTTCGGACGAGCAGTACTTC.

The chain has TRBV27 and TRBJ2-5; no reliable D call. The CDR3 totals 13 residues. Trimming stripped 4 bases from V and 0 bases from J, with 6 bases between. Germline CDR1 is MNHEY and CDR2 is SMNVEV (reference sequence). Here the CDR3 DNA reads TGTGCCAGCAGTTCTACTAACCAAGAGACCCAGTACTTC. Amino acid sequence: CASSSTNQETQYF.

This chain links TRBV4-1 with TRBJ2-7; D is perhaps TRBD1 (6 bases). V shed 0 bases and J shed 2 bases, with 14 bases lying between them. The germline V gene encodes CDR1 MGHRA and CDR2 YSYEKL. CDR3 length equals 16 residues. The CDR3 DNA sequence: TGCGCCAGCAGCCAAGAGGGACATCCCAGCCCCTACGAGCAGTACTTC. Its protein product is CASSQEGHPSPYEQYF.

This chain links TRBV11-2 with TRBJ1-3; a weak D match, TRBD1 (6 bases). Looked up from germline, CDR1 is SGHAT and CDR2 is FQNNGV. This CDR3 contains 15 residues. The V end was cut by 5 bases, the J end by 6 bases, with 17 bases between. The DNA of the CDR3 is TGTGCCAGCAGCCAACTTCTCGGGACAATAAACACCATATATTTT. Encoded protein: CASSQLLGTINTIYF.

The CDR3 DNA reads as TGCGCCAGCAGCCAAGTGCAGGGATCCCCCTACGAGCAGTACTTC. The encoded protein is CASSQVQGSPYEQYF. The chain is built from TRBV4-1 and TRBJ2-7, with D possibly being TRBD1 (5 bases). CDR3 length: 15 amino acids. Germline V gene sequence: CDR1 MGHRA, CDR2 YSYEKL. The V end was cut by 1 base, the J end by 2 bases, with 12 bases between.

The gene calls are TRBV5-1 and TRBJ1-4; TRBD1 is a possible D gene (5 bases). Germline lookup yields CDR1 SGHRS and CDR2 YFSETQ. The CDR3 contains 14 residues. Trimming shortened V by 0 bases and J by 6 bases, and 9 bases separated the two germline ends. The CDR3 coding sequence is TGCGCCAGCAGCTTGGGGATGGGGGATGAAAAACTGTTTTTT. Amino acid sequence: CASSLGMGDEKLFF.